This TCR beta chain was retrieved from a study of cytomegalovirus exposure and HLA in healthy donors. Germline lookup yields CDR1 MNHEY and CDR2 SMNVEV (reference sequence). V gave up 2 bases and J gave up 4 bases; unmatched junction bases: 7. The length of the CDR3 is 15 residues. 13 Jbeta primers and 60 Vbeta primers were used for the PCR. The repertoire was sequenced with immunoSEQ multiplex PCR; TCRdb's copy has only in-frame clones and lacks some. The sample records tens of thousands of clones, about four fifths being singletons. This chain joins TRBV27 and TRBJ1-2, with TRBD1 identical over 7 bases. The clonotype originates from a man between 18 and 35 years old in good health and CMV-seronegative. The specimen sequenced was PBMCs. The CDR3 sequence: CASSLRQGSSYGYTF. The CDR3 bases are TGTGCCAGCAGTTTAAGACAGGGTTCCTCCTATGGCTACACCTTC.